This T cell receptor (beta chain) was retrieved from a study of T cell responses to AZD1222 COVID-19 vaccine. Only in-frame clones appear in the TCRdb table, and some are missing; sequencing was by immunoSEQ multiplex PCR. The table lists fewer than 85,000 clones, more than 75% of them singletons. Points on this clone: Its specificity is unknown.

CDR1 is SGHTA, CDR2 FQGNSA, per germline. CDR3 length: 17 residues. With 5 bases clipped from V and 0 bases from J, the junction kept 12 bases outside the gene matches. General observations from the study: Females outnumbered males among donors, who were mostly white British; clonal diversity was possibly underestimated. Nearly half of spike-specific TCRs reportedly target unmutated variant regions. Only after the peak T cell response were repertoires sampled. At 160-218 and 743-854, vaccine-associated CD4 TCRs were dominant, and they spanned spike.

This chain uses TRBV7-2 with TRBJ2-5; the match to TRBD1 covers 7 bases. The source is an adult who received the AZD1222 COVID-19 vaccine. The sequencing used peripheral blood, collected 28 days after the second AZD1222 dose. This chain's CDR3 is CASSQVFGRGNQETQYF. The DNA for the CDR3 is TGTGCCAGCAGCCAGGTCTTCGGCAGGGGGAACCAAGAGACCCAGTACTTC.